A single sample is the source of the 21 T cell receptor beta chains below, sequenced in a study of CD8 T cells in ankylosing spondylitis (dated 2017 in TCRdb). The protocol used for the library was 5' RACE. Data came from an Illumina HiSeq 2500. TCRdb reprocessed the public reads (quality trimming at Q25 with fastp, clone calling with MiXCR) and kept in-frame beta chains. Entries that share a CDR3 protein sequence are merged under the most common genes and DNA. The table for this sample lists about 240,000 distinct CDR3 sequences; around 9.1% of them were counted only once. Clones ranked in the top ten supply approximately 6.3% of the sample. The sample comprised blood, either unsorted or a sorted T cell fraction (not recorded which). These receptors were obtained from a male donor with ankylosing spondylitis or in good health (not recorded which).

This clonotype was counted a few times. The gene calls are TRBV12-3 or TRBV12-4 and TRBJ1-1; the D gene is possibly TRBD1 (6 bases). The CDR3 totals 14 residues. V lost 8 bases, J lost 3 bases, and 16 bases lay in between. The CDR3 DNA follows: TGTGCCAGCCGCAACAGGGCGGGGTACACTGAAGCTTTCTTT. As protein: CASRNRAGYTEAFF.

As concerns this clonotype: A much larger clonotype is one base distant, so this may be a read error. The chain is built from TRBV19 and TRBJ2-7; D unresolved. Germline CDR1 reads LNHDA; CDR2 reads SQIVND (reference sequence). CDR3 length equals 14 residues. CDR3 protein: CASRTGASTYKQYF. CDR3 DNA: TGTGCCAGTCGAACCGGAGCCTCAACCTACAAGCAGTACTTC.

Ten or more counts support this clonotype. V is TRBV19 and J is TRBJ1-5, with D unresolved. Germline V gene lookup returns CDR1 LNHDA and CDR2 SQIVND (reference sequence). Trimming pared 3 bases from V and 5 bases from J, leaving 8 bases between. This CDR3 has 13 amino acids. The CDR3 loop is CASSILQDQPQHF. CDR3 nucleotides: TGTGCCAGTAGTATCCTTCAAGATCAGCCCCAGCATTTT.

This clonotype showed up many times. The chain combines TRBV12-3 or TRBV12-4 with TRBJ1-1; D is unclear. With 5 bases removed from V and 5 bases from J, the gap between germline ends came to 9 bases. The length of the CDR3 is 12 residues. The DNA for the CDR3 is TGTGCCAGCAGTAAATCTCAGACTGAAGCTTTCTTT. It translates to CASSKSQTEAFF.

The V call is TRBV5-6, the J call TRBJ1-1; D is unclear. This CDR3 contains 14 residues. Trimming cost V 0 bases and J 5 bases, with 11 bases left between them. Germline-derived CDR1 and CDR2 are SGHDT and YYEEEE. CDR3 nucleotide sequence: TGTGCCAGCAGCTTGGGAACAGATAGGACTGAAGCTTTCTTT. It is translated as CASSLGTDRTEAFF.

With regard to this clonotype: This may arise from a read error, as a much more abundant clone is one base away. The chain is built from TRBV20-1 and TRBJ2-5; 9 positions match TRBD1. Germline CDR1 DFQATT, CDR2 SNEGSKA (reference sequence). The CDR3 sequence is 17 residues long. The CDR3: CCARTGEGGQAWETQYF. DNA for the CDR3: TGCTGTGCTCGGACAGGGGAGGGTGGCCAGGCATGGGAGACCCAGTACTTC.

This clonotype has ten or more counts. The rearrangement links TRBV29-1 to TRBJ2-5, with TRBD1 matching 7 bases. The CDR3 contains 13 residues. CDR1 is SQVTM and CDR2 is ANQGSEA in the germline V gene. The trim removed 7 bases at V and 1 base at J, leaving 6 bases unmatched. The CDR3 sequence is CSAAGQAQETQYF. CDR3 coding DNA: TGCAGCGCTGCCGGACAGGCCCAAGAGACCCAGTACTTC.

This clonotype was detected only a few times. The CDR3 is CASMGVNYGYTF. DNA for the CDR3: TGTGCCAGCATGGGGGTTAACTATGGCTACACCTTC. The chain joins TRBV30 to TRBJ1-2; D possibly corresponds to TRBD1 (5 bases). This CDR3 contains 12 residues. Germline V gene lookup returns CDR1 GTSNPN and CDR2 SVGIG (reference sequence). V dropped 8 bases and J dropped 1 base, with 11 bases sitting between them.

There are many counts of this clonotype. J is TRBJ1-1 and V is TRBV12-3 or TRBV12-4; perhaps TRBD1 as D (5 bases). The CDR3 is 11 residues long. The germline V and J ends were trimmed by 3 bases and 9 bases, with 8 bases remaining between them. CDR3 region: CASSLTDKAFF. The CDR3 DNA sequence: TGTGCCAGCAGTTTGACAGATAAAGCTTTCTTT.

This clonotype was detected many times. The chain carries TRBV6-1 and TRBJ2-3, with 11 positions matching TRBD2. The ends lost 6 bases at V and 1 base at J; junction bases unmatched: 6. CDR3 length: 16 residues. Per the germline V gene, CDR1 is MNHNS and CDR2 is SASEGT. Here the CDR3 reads CASRISGRAGTDTQYF. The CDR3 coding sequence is TGTGCCAGCAGGATTAGCGGGAGGGCCGGCACAGATACGCAGTATTTT.

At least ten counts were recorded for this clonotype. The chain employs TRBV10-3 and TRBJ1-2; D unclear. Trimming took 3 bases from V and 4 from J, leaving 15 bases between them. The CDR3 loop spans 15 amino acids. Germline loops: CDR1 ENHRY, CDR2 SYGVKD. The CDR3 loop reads CAISDRTAQPYGYTF. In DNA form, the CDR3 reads TGTGCCATCAGTGACCGGACCGCTCAGCCCTATGGCTACACCTTC.

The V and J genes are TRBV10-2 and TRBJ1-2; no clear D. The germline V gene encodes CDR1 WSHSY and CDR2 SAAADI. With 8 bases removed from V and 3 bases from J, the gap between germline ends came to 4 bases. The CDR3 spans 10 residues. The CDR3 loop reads CASRDYGYTF. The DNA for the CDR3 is TGCGCCAGCCGGGACTATGGCTACACCTTC.

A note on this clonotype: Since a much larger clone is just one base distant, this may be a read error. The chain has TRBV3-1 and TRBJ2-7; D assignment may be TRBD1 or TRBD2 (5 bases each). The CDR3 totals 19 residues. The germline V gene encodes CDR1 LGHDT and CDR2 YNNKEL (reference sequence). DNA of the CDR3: TGTGCCAGCAGCCGAAAAGGGACCGTCCCGGGACCGTATACTTACGGGCAGTACTTC. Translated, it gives CASSRKGTVPGPYTYGQYF.

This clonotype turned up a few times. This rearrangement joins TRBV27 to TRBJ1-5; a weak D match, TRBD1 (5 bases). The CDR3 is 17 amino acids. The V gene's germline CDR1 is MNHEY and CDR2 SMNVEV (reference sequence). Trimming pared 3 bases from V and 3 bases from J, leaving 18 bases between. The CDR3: CASSLRPARGYNQPQHF. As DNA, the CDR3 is TGTGCCAGCAGTTTGAGGCCGGCGCGGGGCTACAATCAGCCCCAGCATTTT.

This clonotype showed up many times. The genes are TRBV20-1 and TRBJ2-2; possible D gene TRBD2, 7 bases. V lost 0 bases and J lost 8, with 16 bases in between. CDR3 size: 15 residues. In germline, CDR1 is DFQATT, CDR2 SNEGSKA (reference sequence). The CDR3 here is CSARDLRRGAGELFF. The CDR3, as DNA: TGCAGTGCTAGAGATTTGCGCCGGGGGGCGGGGGAGCTGTTTTTT.

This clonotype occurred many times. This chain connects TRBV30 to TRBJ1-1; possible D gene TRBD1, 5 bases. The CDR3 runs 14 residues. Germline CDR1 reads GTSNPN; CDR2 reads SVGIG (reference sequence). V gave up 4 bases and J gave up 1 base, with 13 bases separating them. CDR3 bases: TGTGCCTGGACCCCGGGACTGCCGAACACTGAAGCTTTCTTT. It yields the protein CAWTPGLPNTEAFF.

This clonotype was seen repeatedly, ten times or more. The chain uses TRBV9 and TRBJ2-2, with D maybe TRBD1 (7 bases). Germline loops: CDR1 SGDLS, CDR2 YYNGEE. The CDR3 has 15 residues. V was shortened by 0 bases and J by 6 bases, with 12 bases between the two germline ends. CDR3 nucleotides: TGTGCCAGCAGCGTAGCTGGCAGGGGGGCCGGGGAGCTGTTTTTT. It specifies CASSVAGRGAGELFF.

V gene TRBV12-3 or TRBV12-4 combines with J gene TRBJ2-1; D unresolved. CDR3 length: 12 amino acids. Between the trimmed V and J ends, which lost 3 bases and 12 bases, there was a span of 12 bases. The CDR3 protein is CASSLRQKGQFF. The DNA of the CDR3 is TGTGCCAGCAGTTTGAGGCAAAAGGGGCAGTTCTTC.

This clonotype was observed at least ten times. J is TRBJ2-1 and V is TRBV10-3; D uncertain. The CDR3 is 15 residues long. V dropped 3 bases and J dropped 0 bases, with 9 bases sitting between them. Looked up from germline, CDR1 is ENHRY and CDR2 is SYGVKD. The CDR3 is CAISEGGSSYNEQFF. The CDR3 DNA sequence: TGTGCCATCAGTGAAGGCGGCAGCTCCTACAATGAGCAGTTCTTC.

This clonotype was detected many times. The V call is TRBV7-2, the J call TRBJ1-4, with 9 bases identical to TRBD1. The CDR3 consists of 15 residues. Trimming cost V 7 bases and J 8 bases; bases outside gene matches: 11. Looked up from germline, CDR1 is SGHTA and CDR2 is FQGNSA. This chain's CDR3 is CASTDSDRGYEKLFF. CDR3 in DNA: TGTGCCAGCACCGATTCGGACAGGGGTTACGAAAAACTGTTTTTT.

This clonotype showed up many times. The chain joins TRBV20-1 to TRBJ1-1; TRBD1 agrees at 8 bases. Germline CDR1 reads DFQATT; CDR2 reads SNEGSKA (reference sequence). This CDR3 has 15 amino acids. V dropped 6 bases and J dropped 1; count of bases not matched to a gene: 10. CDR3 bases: TGCAGTGCGCGCGATCCCGGGACAGGGAACACTGAAGCTTTCTTT. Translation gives CSARDPGTGNTEAFF.